Listed below are T cell receptor beta chains from one sample, sequenced in a study of cytomegalovirus exposure and HLA in healthy donors. Here immunoSEQ multiplex PCR was the method, and the copy in TCRdb shows in-frame clones only, minus some. Seen here are some 100,000 clones, 60% to 75% observed once, and the top ten hold 8% to 13%. The sample was PBMCs. The receptors derive from a man aged 50 to 59 in good health and CMV-seronegative. Both conserved end residues are part of each CDR3. Fields, in order: D gene, clone size, J gene, V gene, CDR3 protein, CDR3 DNA. The D gene is left open where the match is weak. Expanded clones are given a class, and other clones once, few, many or no size at all.

>TRBD1|NA|TRBJ2-2|TRBV6-1
CASTGTGVTGELFF
TGTGCCAGTACCGGGACAGGGGTCACCGGGGAGCTGTTTTTT
>NA|NA|TRBJ2-7|TRBV4-1
CASSQGVGGPTYEQYF
TGCGCCAGCAGCCAGGGCGTGGGGGGGCCCACCTACGAGCAGTACTTC
>TRBD2|once|TRBJ2-2|TRBV5-1
CASSLEGTSGPGELFF
TGCGCCAGCAGCTTGGAAGGGACTAGCGGTCCCGGGGAGCTGTTTTTT
>TRBD1|NA|TRBJ1-2|TRBV6-6
CASTRQGIDYGYTF
TGTGCCAGCACAAGACAGGGGATCGACTATGGCTACACCTTC
>TRBD1|NA|TRBJ2-3|TRBV6-1
CASSGEGARTDTQYF
TGTGCCAGCAGTGGTGAGGGGGCGAGGACAGATACGCAGTATTTT
>NA|few|TRBJ2-3|TRBV7-6
CASSLVSRGTDTQYF
TGTGCCAGCAGCTTAGTTTCGCGGGGCACAGATACGCAGTATTTT
>NA|NA|TRBJ2-7|TRBV18
CASSPRTGVVNEQYF
TGTGCCAGCTCACCACGTACAGGAGTGGTCAACGAGCAGTACTTC
>TRBD1|NA|TRBJ1-5|TRBV19
CASRSTGDNQPQHF
TGTGCCAGCCGCTCGACAGGGGACAATCAGCCCCAGCATTTT
>TRBD2|NA|TRBJ2-3|TRBV18
CASSPSGGRADTQYF
TGTGCCAGCTCACCAAGCGGGGGCAGGGCAGATACGCAGTATTTT
>TRBD1|once|TRBJ2-1|TRBV19
CASSTRTGGSYNEQFF
TGTGCCAGTAGTACCCGGACAGGGGGCTCCTACAATGAGCAGTTCTTC
>TRBD1|NA|TRBJ2-1|TRBV27
CAVGQGAYNEQFF
TGTGCCGTCGGACAGGGGGCATACAATGAGCAGTTCTTC
>NA|NA|TRBJ1-1|TRBV5-1
CASSGGRNTEAFF
TGCGCCAGTTCGGGGGGGAGGAACACTGAAGCTTTCTTT
>TRBD1|NA|TRBJ2-7|TRBV2
CASSVGTGFAQYF
TGTGCCAGCAGTGTCGGGACAGGGTTTGCGCAGTACTTC
>NA|NA|TRBJ2-5|TRBV30
CASGQGGTETQYF
TGTGCCTCAGGGCAGGGGGGAACGGAGACCCAGTACTTC
>TRBD2|NA|TRBJ2-4|TRBV11-3
CASSRGGSENIQYF
TGTGCCAGCAGCCGCGGGGGGAGCGAAAACATTCAGTACTTC
>TRBD2|NA|TRBJ2-7|TRBV19
CASVNHSGRFMEQYF
TGTGCCAGTGTCAATCATAGCGGGAGATTCATGGAGCAGTACTTC
>TRBD1|NA|TRBJ2-7|TRBV27
CASSLVRTGGYEQYF
TGTGCCAGCAGTTTAGTCCGGACAGGAGGCTACGAGCAGTACTTC